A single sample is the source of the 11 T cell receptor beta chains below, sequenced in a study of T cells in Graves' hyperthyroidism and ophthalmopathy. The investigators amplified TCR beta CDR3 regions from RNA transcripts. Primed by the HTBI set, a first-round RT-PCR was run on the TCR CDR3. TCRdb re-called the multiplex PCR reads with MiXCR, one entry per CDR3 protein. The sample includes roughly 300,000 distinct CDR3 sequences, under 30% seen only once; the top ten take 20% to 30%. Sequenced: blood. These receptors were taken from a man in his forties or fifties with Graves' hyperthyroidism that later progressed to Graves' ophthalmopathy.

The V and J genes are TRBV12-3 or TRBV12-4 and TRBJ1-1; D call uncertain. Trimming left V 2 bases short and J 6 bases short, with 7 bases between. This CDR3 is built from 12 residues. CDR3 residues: CASSLIGAEAFF. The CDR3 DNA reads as TGTGCCAGCAGTTTAATTGGGGCTGAAGCTTTCTTT.

The CDR3 loop reads CASSYTSDSNQPQHF. In nucleotides, the CDR3 is TGTGCCAGCAGTTACACCTCAGATAGCAATCAGCCCCAGCATTTT. This chain uses TRBV6-2 or TRBV6-3 with TRBJ1-5; D is unclear. CDR1 and CDR2 from the germline V gene are MNHEY and SVGEGT. CDR3 length: 15 residues. V lost 2 bases, J lost 0 bases, and 8 bases lay in between.

In nucleotides, the CDR3 is TGTGCCAGCAGTTACTCGATAAGGCCAGGGTTCCATCAGCCCCAGCATTTT. Translation gives CASSYSIRPGFHQPQHF. The chain links TRBV6-2 or TRBV6-3 to TRBJ1-5, with D maybe TRBD1 (5 bases). V shed 0 bases and J shed 5 bases, with 17 bases lying between them. This CDR3 is built from 17 residues. Germline CDR1 MNHEY, CDR2 SVGEGT.

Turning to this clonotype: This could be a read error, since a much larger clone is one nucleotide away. The CDR3 loop is CASSALVRRTGELFF. CDR3 bases: TGCGCCAGCAGCGCCCTTGTGAGGAGGACCGGGGAGCTGTTTTTT. The V call is TRBV5-1, the J call TRBJ2-2; perhaps TRBD2 as D (5 bases). The V gene lost 4 bases and the J gene lost 5 bases, with 15 bases spanning the gap. Germline values: CDR1 SGHRS, CDR2 YFSETQ. The CDR3 runs 15 residues. The whole variable domain, remainder taken from reference TRBV5-1 and TRBJ2-2, is KAGVTQTPRYLIKTRGQQVTLSCSPISGHRSVSWYQQTPGQGLQFLFEYFSETQRNKGNFPGRFSGRQFSNSRSEMNVSTLELGDSALYLCASSALVRRTGELFFGEGSRLTVL.

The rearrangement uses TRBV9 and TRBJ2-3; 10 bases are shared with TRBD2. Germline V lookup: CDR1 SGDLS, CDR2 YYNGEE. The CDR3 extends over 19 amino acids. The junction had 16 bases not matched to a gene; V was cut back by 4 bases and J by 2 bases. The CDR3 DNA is TGTGCCAGCAGCCAGGTGCGGGCTAGCGGGAGACCCTTCACAGATACGCAGTATTTT. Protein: CASSQVRASGRPFTDTQYF.

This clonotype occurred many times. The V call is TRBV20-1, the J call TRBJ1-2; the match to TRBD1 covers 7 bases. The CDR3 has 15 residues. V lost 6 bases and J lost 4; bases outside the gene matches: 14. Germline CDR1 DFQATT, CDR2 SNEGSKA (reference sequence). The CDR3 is CSAIDDREVIYGYTF. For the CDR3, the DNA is TGCAGTGCCATAGACGACAGGGAAGTGATCTATGGCTACACCTTC.

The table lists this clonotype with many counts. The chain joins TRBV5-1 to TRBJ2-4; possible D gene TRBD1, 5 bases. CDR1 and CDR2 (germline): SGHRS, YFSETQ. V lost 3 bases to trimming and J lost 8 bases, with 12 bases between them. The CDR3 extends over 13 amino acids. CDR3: CASSSLGRDIQYF. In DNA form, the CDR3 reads TGCGCCAGCAGCTCTCTGGGGCGTGACATTCAGTACTTC.

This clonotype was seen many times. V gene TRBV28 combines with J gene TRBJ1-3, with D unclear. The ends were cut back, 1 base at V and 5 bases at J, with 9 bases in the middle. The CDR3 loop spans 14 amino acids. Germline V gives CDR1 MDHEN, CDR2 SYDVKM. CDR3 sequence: CASSLFGFRNTIYF. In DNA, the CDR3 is TGTGCCAGCAGTTTATTTGGGTTTCGAAACACCATATATTTT.

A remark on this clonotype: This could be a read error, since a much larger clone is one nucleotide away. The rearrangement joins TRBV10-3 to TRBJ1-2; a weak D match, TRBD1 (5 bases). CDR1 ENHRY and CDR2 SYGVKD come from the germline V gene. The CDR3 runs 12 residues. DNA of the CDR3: TGTGTCATCAGCCGACAGAGTCATGGCTACACCTTC. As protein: CVISRQSHGYTF.

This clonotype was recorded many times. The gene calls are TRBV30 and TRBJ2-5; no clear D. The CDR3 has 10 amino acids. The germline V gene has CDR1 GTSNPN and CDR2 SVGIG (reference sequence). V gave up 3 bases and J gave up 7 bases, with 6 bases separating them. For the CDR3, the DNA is TGTGCCTGGAGAAAGGGGACCCAGTACTTC. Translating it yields CAWRKGTQYF.

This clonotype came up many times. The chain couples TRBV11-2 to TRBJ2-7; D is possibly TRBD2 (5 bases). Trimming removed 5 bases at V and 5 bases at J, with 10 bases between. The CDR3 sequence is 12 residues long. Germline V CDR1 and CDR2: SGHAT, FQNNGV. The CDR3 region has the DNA TGTGCCAGCAGCCCTCAGAGGGACGAGCAGTACTTC. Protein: CASSPQRDEQYF.